The sequence of this TCR beta chain was determined in a study of T cell responses to AZD1222 COVID-19 vaccine. The table came from immunoSEQ multiplex PCR; TCRdb's copy has only in-frame clones and leaves some out. The sample lists 180,000 or so clones; approximately 93% were seen once. The CDR3 has 15 residues. The ends lost 3 bases at V and 6 bases at J; junction bases unmatched: 8. Per the germline V gene, CDR1 is KGHSH and CDR2 is LQKENI. V usage is TRBV18 and J usage is TRBJ1-2, with TRBD1 matching 9 bases. Sequences were derived from peripheral blood, sampled 28 days after the second AZD1222 dose. This TCR was sampled from an adult who received the AZD1222 COVID-19 vaccine. The CDR3 DNA reads as TGTGCCAGCTCACCCCGGACAGGGGAAGGGCATGGCTACACCTTC. It encodes CASSPRTGEGHGYTF.